This T cell receptor (beta chain) originates from a study of blood T cells in healthy people across ages. Through a sample-barcoded 5' primer and a J-beta primer mix, a second PCR was run for roughly 6 to 11 cycles. Each of the cDNA molecules was tagged by a template-switch adaptor with 12 random nucleotides. TCRdb re-analysed the 5' RACE reads in MiXCR, keeping a single row per CDR3 protein. Among about 640,000 distinct CDR3 sequences listed, 45% to 65% were seen once. The ends were cut back, 0 bases at V and 0 bases at J, with 7 bases in the middle. CDR1 SGHRS and CDR2 YFSETQ come from the germline V gene. CDR3 length: 15 residues. Remarks on this clonotype: Its matching antigen is unknown.

Points from the study as a whole: Since the PBMCs were unsorted, naive and antigen-experienced cells could not be conclusively compared. Nothing was known about donor CMV status, and this possibly confounded expanded clonotype changes.

Sample: blood. V usage is TRBV5-1 and J usage is TRBJ2-4; D uncertain. The origin of this receptor is a man aged 55 to 70 in good health. CDR3 bases: TGCGCCAGCAGCTTGGGAGAGCTAGCCAAAAACATTCAGTACTTC. Its protein product is CASSLGELAKNIQYF.